Each of the 24 T cell receptor beta chains below was sequenced from the same sample in a study of blood T cell repertoires in COVID-19. Repertoires were generated with immunoSEQ multiplex PCR, while TCRdb's copy carries only in-frame clones and drops some. The sample shows over 50,000 clones, over 60% of them seen only once. Sequenced: peripheral blood. These TCRs come from a woman in her 50s with active or convalescent COVID-19.

The gene calls are TRBV5-4 and TRBJ1-1; D ambiguous. The V gene lost 4 bases and the J gene lost 1 base, with 14 bases spanning the gap. Germline V gene data show CDR1 as SGHNT and CDR2 as YYREEE (reference sequence). The CDR3 contains 15 residues. The CDR3 loop reads CASSTAPTENTEAFF. CDR3 DNA sequence: TGTGCCAGCAGCACCGCACCTACAGAGAACACTGAAGCTTTCTTT.

The genes are TRBV27 and TRBJ2-5, with D possibly matching TRBD1 (5 bases). This CDR3 region has 15 residues. With 6 bases removed from V and 1 base from J, the gap between germline ends came to 15 bases. Germline assignment: CDR1 MNHEY and CDR2 SMNVEV (reference sequence). The CDR3 sequence is CASSESDTGQETQYF. The CDR3 DNA is TGTGCCAGCAGCGAGTCCGACACAGGCCAAGAGACCCAGTACTTC.

This clone was detected a few times. V is TRBV4-1 and J is TRBJ2-7; 9 bases map to TRBD2. The V gene end was trimmed by 1 base and the J gene end by 5 bases; junction bases not matched to a gene: 6. Germline assignment: CDR1 MGHRA and CDR2 YSYEKL. The CDR3 has 15 amino acids. CDR3 in amino acids: CASSQVASGIHEQYF. CDR3 bases: TGCGCCAGCAGCCAAGTGGCTAGCGGGATCCACGAGCAGTACTTC.

V gene TRBV5-5 combines with J gene TRBJ1-2; a possible D gene is TRBD1 (6 bases). This CDR3 spans 14 amino acids. CDR1 and CDR2 from the germline V gene are SGHKS and YYEKEE (reference sequence). Trimming removed 2 bases from V and 3 bases from J, with 11 bases in between. The CDR3 spells CASSLQGLDYGYTF. DNA for the CDR3: TGTGCCAGCAGCTTACAGGGTCTCGACTATGGCTACACCTTC.

The chain joins TRBV5-4 to TRBJ1-3; TRBD1 is a possible D gene (6 bases). Germline loops: CDR1 SGHNT, CDR2 YYREEE (reference sequence). Deletions cut 2 bases from V and 4 bases from J, with 13 bases between. The CDR3 has 15 residues. This CDR3 reads CASSLPGTPGNTIYF. The CDR3 DNA is TGTGCCAGCAGCTTACCCGGGACACCAGGAAACACCATATATTTT.

J is TRBJ2-1 and V is TRBV5-4; 14 positions match TRBD2. Trimming cost V 4 bases and J 7 bases; bases outside gene matches: 10. The length of the CDR3 is 17 residues. Germline CDR1 SGHNT, CDR2 YYREEE (reference sequence). Here the CDR3 reads CASSTGTSGRFGNEQFF. For the CDR3, the DNA is TGTGCCAGCAGCACCGGGACTAGCGGGAGATTTGGGAATGAGCAGTTCTTC.

This clone was recorded many times. V gene TRBV7-8 combines with J gene TRBJ1-5, with 8 bases that match TRBD1. V shed 0 bases and J 7 bases; nucleotides not matched to a gene: 11. This CDR3 region has 17 residues. Looked up from germline, CDR1 is SGHVS and CDR2 is FQNEAQ. For the CDR3, the DNA is TGTGCCAGCAGCTTAGCCCGGACAGGGATTATGAGCCAGCCCCAGCATTTT. Translation gives CASSLARTGIMSQPQHF.

This clone was seen more than once but under ten times. The chain couples TRBV7-9 to TRBJ2-1; 11 bases line up with TRBD2. The CDR3 is made up of 16 amino acids. The V and J ends lost 1 base and 7 bases, in that order; junction bases with no gene match: 6. Germline CDR1 and CDR2: SEHNR and FQNEAQ (reference sequence). CDR3 coding DNA: TGTGCCAGCAGCTTAGTAGCGGGAGGGCGACGAAATGAGCAGTTCTTC. This gives the protein CASSLVAGGRRNEQFF.

The chain joins TRBV7-7 to TRBJ1-5; no reliable D call. Germline-derived CDR1 and CDR2 are SSHAT and FNYEAQ (reference sequence). The CDR3 covers 14 residues. The chain's CDR3 is CASAYLEVNQPQHF. CDR3 DNA: TGTGCTAGCGCCTATCTTGAGGTTAATCAGCCCCAGCATTTT.

The chain has TRBV27 and TRBJ1-5; no clear D. Germline CDR1 and CDR2: MNHEY and SMNVEV (reference sequence). This CDR3 is built from 15 residues. V dropped 6 bases and J dropped 0 bases, with 12 bases sitting between them. CDR3 loop: CASRLYRDSNQPQHF. The CDR3 DNA follows: TGTGCCAGCAGACTTTACAGAGATAGCAATCAGCCCCAGCATTTT.

This clone was detected only a few times. The chain has TRBV9 and TRBJ1-2; D is ambiguous. Looked up from germline, CDR1 is SGDLS and CDR2 is YYNGEE. The CDR3 loop spans 16 amino acids. Trimming shortened V by 4 bases and J by 6 bases, and 22 bases separated the two germline ends. CDR3 nucleotide sequence: TGTGCCAGCAGCCCCCTAACGGGAGGCAGTACTAATGGCTACACCTTC. This translates into CASSPLTGGSTNGYTF.

The genes are TRBV7-2 and TRBJ1-5; D gene uncertain. With 2 bases removed from V and 7 bases from J, the gap between germline ends came to 12 bases. This CDR3 has 14 residues. Germline V CDR1 and CDR2: SGHTA, FQGNSA. The CDR3 loop reads CASSLQSGGQPQHF. The CDR3 nucleotides read TGTGCCAGCAGCTTACAATCCGGAGGGCAGCCCCAGCATTTT.

This CDR3 reads CASSYRGLRHNEQFF. The CDR3 DNA follows: TGTGCCAGCAGCTATCGCGGACTCCGCCACAATGAGCAGTTCTTC. The chain uses TRBV6-5 and TRBJ2-1; a possible D gene is TRBD2 (5 bases). Germline V gives CDR1 MNHEY, CDR2 SVGAGI. The CDR3 has 15 residues. The V gene lost 6 bases and the J gene lost 5 bases, with 17 bases spanning the gap.

V usage is TRBV7-3 and J usage is TRBJ2-2; 7 bases align to TRBD1. This CDR3 is built from 15 residues. CDR1 and CDR2 (germline): SGHTA, FQGTGA. The V segment lost 5 bases and the J segment 6 bases; nucleotides outside the gene matches: 9. CDR3 DNA: TGTGCCAGCAGCCAGACAGGGACCGGGGCCGGGGAGCTGTTTTTT. Translating it yields CASSQTGTGAGELFF. The complete variable domain, with remaining parts taken from reference TRBV7-3 and TRBJ2-2, reads GAGVSQTPSNKVTEKGKYVELRCDPISGHTALYWYRQSLGQGPEFLIYFQGTGAADDSGLPNDRFFAVRPEGSVSTLKIQRTERGDSAVYLCASSQTGTGAGELFFGEGSRLTVL.

This clone was detected a few times. CDR3 nucleotide sequence: TGTGCCAGTAGTCCTCGGCAGGGTAGTAATTCACCCCTCCACTTT. Its translation: CASSPRQGSNSPLHF. The V call is TRBV19, the J call TRBJ1-6, with D tentatively TRBD1 (5 bases). The V and J ends lost 5 bases and 6 bases respectively, with 14 bases between them. CDR1 is LNHDA, CDR2 SQIVND, per germline (reference sequence). The CDR3 is 15 residues long.

The chain is built from TRBV5-4 and TRBJ2-7; a weak D match, TRBD1 (6 bases). The CDR3 length is 13 residues. The germline V gene has CDR1 SGHNT and CDR2 YYREEE (reference sequence). The ends were cut back, 4 bases at V and 3 bases at J, with 11 bases in the middle. The CDR3 DNA reads as TGTGCCAGCAGCCCCGGACAGTTCTACGAGCAGTACTTC. This gives the protein CASSPGQFYEQYF.

The rearrangement uses TRBV19 and TRBJ1-4; D perhaps matches TRBD1 (6 bases). The CDR3 is 15 residues long. The germline CDR1 and CDR2 sequences are LNHDA and SQIVND (reference sequence). Trimming left V 5 bases short and J 5 bases short, with 15 bases between. In DNA, the CDR3 is TGTGCCAGTAGTCCCCAGACAGGACCAAATGAAAAACTGTTTTTT. It codes for CASSPQTGPNEKLFF.

V usage is TRBV7-2 and J usage is TRBJ2-3; tentatively, D is TRBD1 (6 bases). Germline CDR1 reads SGHTA; CDR2 reads FQGNSA. The V and J ends lost 4 bases and 5 bases respectively, with 10 bases between them. The CDR3 consists of 13 residues. The CDR3 coding sequence is TGTGCCAGCAGCTACCAGGGGTTAGATACGCAGTATTTT. Translated: CASSYQGLDTQYF.

The V gene is TRBV7-2, the J gene TRBJ2-7, with D possibly TRBD2 on 7 matching bases. The CDR3 is made up of 15 amino acids. The germline V gene encodes CDR1 SGHTA and CDR2 FQGNSA. V was pared by 6 bases and J by 2 bases, with 17 bases between. The CDR3 loop is CASSAGASRTYEQYF. For the CDR3, the DNA is TGTGCCAGCAGTGCGGGGGCTAGCAGGACCTACGAGCAGTACTTC. Drawing the rest from reference TRBV7-2 and TRBJ2-7, the complete variable domain is GAGVSQSPSNKVTEKGKDVELRCDPISGHTALYWYRQSLGQGLEFLIYFQGNSAPDKSGLPSDRFSAERTGGSVSTLTIQRTQQEDSAVYLCASSAGASRTYEQYFGPGTRLTVT.

This chain uses TRBV12-3 or TRBV12-4 with TRBJ1-2, with a possible D match to TRBD1 (6 bases). CDR3 size: 12 residues. The V end lost 2 bases, the J end lost 8 bases, and 9 bases lay between the germline ends. CDR3: CASSLTGWGYTF. The CDR3 DNA is TGTGCCAGCAGTTTAACAGGGTGGGGCTACACCTTC.

This rearrangement joins TRBV6-5 to TRBJ2-7, with 7 bases identical to TRBD1. Trimming at V came to 7 bases and at J to 7 bases, leaving 10 bases not matched to a gene. The CDR3 loop spans 13 amino acids. Germline assignment: CDR1 MNHEY and CDR2 SVGAGI. The CDR3 loop is CASNRDSQREQYF. The CDR3 coding sequence is TGTGCCAGCAACCGGGACAGCCAAAGGGAGCAGTACTTC.

Remarks on this clone: An end of the junction differs from the germline gene, which may be a read error. V usage is TRBV4-1 and J usage is TRBJ2-1; D gene ambiguous. The CDR3 contains 15 residues. The germline CDR1 and CDR2 sequences are MGHRA and YSYEKL. CDR3: CATSRLGTSYNEQFF. DNA for the CDR3: TGCGCCACCAGCCGCCTCGGTACCTCCTACAATGAGCAGTTCTTC.

The rearrangement joins TRBV7-2 to TRBJ2-4; TRBD2 matches at 7 bases. The CDR3 loop spans 17 amino acids. The junction had 10 bases not matched to a gene; V was cut back by 4 bases and J by 1 base. CDR1 is SGHTA and CDR2 is FQGNSA in the germline V gene. The CDR3 DNA sequence: TGTGCCAGCAGCTCAACATACGCGGGAGTGGCCAAAAACATTCAGTACTTC. Translating it yields CASSSTYAGVAKNIQYF.

A note on this clone: The same CDR3 is also encoded by other DNA sequences in this sample. The chain recombines TRBV6-2 or TRBV6-3 with TRBJ2-7; D is unresolved. The V gene's germline CDR1 is MNHEY and CDR2 SVGEGT. This CDR3 is built from 12 residues. The V and J ends lost 2 bases and 3 bases respectively, with 5 bases between them. CDR3 nucleotides: TGTGCCAGCAGTTACGCGGTCTACGAGCAGTACTTC. It specifies CASSYAVYEQYF.